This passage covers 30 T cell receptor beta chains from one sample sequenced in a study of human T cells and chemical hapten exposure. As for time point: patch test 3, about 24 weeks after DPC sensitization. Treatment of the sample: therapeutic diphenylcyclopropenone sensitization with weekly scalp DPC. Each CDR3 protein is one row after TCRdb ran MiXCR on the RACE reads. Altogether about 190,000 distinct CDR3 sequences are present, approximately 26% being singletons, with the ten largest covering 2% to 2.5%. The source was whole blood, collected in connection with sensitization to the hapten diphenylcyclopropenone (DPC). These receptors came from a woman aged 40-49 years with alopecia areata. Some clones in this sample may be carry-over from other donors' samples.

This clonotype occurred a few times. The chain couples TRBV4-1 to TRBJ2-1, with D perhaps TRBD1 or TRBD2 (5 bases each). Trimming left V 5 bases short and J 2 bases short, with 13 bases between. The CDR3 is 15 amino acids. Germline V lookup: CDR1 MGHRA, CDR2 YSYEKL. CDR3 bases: TGCGCCAGCAGCTTCCTTACGGGGCCCTACAATGAGCAGTTCTTC. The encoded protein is CASSFLTGPYNEQFF.

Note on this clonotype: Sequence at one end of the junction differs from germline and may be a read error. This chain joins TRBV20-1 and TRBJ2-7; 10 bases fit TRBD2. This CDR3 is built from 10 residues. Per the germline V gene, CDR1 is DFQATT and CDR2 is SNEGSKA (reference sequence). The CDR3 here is CSATGLADAF. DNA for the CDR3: TGCAGTGCGACCGGACTAGCGGACGCCTTC.

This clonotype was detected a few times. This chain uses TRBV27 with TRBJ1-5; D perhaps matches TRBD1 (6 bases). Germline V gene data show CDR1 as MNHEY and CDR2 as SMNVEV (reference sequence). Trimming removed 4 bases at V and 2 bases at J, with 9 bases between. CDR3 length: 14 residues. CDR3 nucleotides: TGTGCCAGCAGTTCCAGGGGCGGCAATCAGCCCCAGCATTTT. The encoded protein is CASSSRGGNQPQHF.

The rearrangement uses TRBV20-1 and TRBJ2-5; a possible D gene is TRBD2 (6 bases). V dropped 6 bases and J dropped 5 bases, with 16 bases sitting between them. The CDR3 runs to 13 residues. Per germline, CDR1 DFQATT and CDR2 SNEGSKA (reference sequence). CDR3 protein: CSAQREHRETQYF. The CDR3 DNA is TGCAGTGCCCAACGGGAGCACCGGGAGACCCAGTACTTC.

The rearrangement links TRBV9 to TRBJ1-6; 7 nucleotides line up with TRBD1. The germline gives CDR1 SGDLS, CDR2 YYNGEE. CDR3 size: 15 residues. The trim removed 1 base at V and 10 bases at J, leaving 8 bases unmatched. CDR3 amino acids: CASSVRGGRVSPLHF. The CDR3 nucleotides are TGTGCCAGCAGCGTAAGAGGGGGCAGGGTGTCACCCCTCCACTTT.

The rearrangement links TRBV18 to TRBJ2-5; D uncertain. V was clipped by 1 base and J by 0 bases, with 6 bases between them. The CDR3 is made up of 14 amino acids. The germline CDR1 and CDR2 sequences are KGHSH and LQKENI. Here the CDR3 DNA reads TGTGCCAGCTCACCACTGCGGAACCAAGAGACCCAGTACTTC. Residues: CASSPLRNQETQYF.

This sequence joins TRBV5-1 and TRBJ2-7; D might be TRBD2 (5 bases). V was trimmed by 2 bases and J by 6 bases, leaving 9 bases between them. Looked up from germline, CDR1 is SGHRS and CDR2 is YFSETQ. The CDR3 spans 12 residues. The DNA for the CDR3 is TGCGCCAGCAGCTTTGAGGGTTCCGAGCAGTACTTC. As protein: CASSFEGSEQYF.

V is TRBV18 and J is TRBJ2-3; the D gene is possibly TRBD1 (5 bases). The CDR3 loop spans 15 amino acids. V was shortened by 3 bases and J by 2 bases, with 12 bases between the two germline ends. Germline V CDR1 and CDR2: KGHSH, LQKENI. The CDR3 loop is CASSPLRQITDTQYF. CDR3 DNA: TGTGCCAGCTCACCGTTGCGACAGATCACAGATACGCAGTATTTT.

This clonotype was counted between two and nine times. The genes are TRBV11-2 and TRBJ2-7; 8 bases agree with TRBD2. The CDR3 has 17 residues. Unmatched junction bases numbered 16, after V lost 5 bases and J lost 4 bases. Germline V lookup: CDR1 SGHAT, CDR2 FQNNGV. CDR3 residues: CASSRLVGLASSYEQYF. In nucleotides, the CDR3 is TGTGCCAGCAGCCGGTTGGTCGGACTAGCTTCATCGTACGAGCAGTACTTC.

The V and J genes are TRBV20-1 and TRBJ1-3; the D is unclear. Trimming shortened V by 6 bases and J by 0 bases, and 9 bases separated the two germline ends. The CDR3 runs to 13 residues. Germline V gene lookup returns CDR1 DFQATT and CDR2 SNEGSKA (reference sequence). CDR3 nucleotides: TGCAGTGCCCCCCGAGGCTCTGGAAACACCATATATTTT. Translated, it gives CSAPRGSGNTIYF.

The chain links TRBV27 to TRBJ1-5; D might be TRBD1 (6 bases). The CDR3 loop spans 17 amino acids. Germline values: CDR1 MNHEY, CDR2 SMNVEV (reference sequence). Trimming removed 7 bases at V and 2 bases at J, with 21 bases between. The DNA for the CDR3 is TGTGCCAGCATCAACAGGGCGTATAATAAGGGCAATCAGCCCCAGCATTTT. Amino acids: CASINRAYNKGNQPQHF.

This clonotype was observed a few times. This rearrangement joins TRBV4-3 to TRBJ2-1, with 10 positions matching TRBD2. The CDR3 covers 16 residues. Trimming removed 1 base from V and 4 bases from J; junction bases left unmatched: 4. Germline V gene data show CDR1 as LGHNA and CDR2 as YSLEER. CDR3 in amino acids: CASSQGTSGDYNEQFF. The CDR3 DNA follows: TGCGCCAGCAGCCAAGGAACTAGCGGGGATTACAATGAGCAGTTCTTC.

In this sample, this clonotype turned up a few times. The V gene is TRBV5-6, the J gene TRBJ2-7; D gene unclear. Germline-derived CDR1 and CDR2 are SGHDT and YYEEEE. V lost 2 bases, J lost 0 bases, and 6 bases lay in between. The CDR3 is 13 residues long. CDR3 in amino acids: CASSFQNSYEQYF. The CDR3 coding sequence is TGTGCCAGCAGCTTCCAGAACTCCTACGAGCAGTACTTC.

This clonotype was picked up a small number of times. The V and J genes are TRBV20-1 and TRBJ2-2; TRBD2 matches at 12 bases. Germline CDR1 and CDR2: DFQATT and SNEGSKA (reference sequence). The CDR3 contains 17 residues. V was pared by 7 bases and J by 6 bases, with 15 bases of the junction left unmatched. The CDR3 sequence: CSGKYGLAGSRAGELFF. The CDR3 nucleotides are TGCAGTGGTAAATACGGACTAGCGGGAAGCCGCGCCGGGGAGCTGTTTTTT.

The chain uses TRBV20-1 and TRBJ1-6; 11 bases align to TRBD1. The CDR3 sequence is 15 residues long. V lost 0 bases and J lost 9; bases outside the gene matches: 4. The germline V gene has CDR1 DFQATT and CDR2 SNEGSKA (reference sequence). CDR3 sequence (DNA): TGCAGTGCTAGAGATGGGACAGGGGGTACTTCACCCCTCCACTTT. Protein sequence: CSARDGTGGTSPLHF.

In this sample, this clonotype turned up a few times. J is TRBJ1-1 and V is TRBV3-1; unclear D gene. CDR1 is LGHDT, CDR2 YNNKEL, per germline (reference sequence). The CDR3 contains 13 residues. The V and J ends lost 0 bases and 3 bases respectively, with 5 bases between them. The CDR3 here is CASSQDSDTEAFF. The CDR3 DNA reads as TGTGCCAGCAGCCAAGATAGCGACACTGAAGCTTTCTTT. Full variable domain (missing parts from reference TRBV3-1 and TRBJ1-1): DTAVSQTPKYLVTQMGNDKSIKCEQNLGHDTMYWYKQDSKKFLKIMFSYNNKELIINETVPNRFSPKSPDKAHLNLHINSLELGDSAVYFCASSQDSDTEAFFGQGTRLTVV.

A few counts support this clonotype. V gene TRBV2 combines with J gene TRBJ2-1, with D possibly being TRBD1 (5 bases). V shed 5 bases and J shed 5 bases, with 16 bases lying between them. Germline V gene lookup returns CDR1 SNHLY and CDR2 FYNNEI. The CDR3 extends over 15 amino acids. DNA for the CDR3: TGTGCCAGCAGTACACAACGACAGCCTCACAATGAGCAGTTCTTC. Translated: CASSTQRQPHNEQFF.

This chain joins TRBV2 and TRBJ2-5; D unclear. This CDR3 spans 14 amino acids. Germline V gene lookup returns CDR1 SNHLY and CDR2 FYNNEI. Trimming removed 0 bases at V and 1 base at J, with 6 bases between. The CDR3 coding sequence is TGTGCCAGCAGTGAAGCTACCCTCCAAGAGACCCAGTACTTC. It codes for CASSEATLQETQYF. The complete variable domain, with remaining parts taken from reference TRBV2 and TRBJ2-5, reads EPEVTQTPSHQVTQMGQEVILRCVPISNHLYFYWYRQILGQKVEFLVSFYNNEISEKSEIFDDQFSVERPDGSNFTLKIRSTKLEDSAMYFCASSEATLQETQYFGPGTRLLVL.

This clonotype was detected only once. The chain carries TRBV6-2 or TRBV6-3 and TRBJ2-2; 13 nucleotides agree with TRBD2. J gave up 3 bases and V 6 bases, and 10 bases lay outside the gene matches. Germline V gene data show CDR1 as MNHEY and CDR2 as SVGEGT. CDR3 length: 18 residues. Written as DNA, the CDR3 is TGTGCCAGCAGCCGACCACCCGGACTAGCGGGAGACACCGGGGAGCTGTTTTTT. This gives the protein CASSRPPGLAGDTGELFF.

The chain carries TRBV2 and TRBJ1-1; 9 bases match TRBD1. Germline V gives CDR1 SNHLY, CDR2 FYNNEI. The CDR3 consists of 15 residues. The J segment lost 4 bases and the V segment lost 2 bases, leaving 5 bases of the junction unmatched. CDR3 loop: CASSELVTGGTEAFF. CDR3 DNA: TGTGCCAGCAGTGAACTTGTGACAGGGGGCACTGAAGCTTTCTTT. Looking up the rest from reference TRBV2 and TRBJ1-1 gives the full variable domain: EPEVTQTPSHQVTQMGQEVILRCVPISNHLYFYWYRQILGQKVEFLVSFYNNEISEKSEIFDDQFSVERPDGSNFTLKIRSTKLEDSAMYFCASSELVTGGTEAFFGQGTRLTVV.

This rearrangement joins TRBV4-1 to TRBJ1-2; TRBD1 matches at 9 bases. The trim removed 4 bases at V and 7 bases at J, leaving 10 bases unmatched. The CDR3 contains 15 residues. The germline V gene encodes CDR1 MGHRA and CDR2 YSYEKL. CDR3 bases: TGCGCCAGCAGCCCGGACGGACAGGGGTTACTTGGCTACACCTTC. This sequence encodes CASSPDGQGLLGYTF.

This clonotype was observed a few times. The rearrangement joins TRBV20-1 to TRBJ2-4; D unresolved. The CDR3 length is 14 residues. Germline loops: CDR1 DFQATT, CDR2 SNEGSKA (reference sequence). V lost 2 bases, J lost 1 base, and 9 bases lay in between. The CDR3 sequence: CSARPGQAKNIQYF. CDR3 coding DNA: TGCAGTGCTAGACCTGGCCAGGCCAAAAACATTCAGTACTTC.

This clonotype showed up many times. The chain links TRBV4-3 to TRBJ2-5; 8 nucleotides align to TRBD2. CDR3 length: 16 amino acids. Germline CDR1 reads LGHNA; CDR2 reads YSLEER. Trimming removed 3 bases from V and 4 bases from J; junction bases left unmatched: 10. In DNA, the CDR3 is TGCGCCAGCAGCCAGAGCTCGGGGGCGGGGGGAGAGACCCAGTACTTC. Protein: CASSQSSGAGGETQYF.

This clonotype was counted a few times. The CDR3 nucleotides read TGTGCCAGCAGCTCCCAAGGACTAGCGGGCACCGGGGAGCTGTTTTTT. The encoded protein is CASSSQGLAGTGELFF. The chain joins TRBV7-8 to TRBJ2-2; the match to TRBD2 covers 11 bases. V lost 4 bases to trimming and J lost 4 bases; unmatched junction nucleotides: 5. CDR3 length: 16 amino acids. CDR1 is SGHVS, CDR2 FQNEAQ, per germline.

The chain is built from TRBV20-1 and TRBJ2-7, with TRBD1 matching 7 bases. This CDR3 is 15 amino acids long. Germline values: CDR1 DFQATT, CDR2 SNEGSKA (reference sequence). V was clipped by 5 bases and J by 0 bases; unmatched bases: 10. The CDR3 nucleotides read TGCAGTGCTGTAACGCCGGGACAGTACTCCTACGAGCAGTACTTC. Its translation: CSAVTPGQYSYEQYF.

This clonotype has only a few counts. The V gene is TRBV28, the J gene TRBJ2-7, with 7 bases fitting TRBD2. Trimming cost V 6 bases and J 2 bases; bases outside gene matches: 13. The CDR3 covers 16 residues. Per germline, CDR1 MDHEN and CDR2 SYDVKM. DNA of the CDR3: TGTGCCAGCAGCCTATTCGGGGAGCTAGCGGCCTACGAGCAGTACTTC. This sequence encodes CASSLFGELAAYEQYF. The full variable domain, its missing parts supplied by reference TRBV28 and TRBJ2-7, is DVKVTQSSRYLVKRTGEKVFLECVQDMDHENMFWYRQDPGLGLRLIYFSYDVKMKEKGDIPEGYSVSREKKERFSLILESASTNQTSMYLCASSLFGELAAYEQYFGPGTRLTVT.

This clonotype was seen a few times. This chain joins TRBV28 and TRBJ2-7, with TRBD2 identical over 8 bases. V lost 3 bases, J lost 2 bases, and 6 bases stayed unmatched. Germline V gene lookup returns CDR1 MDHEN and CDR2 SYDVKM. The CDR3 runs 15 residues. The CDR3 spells CASSLEREPPYEQYF. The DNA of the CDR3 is TGTGCCAGCAGTTTGGAGCGGGAGCCTCCCTACGAGCAGTACTTC.

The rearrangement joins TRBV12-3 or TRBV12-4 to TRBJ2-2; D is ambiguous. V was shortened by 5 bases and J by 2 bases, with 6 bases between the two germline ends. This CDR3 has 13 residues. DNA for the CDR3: TGTGCCAGCAGTCCCGTCAACACCGGGGAGCTGTTTTTT. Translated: CASSPVNTGELFF.

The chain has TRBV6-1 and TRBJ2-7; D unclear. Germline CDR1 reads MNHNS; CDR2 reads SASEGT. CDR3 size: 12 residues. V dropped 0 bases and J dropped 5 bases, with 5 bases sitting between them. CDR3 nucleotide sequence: TGTGCCAGCAGTGAAGCTCCCCACGAGCAGTACTTC. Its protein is CASSEAPHEQYF.

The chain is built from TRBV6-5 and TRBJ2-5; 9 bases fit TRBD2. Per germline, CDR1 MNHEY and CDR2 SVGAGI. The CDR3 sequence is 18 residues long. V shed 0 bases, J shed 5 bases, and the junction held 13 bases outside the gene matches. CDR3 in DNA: TGTGCCAGCAGTTACTCTGCTAGCGGGGTTGGATTTTCGGAGACCCAGTACTTC. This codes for CASSYSASGVGFSETQYF.